A single sample gave rise to the 30 T cell receptor beta chains below, sequenced in a study of T cell changes during pregnancy in multiple sclerosis (dated by TCRdb to between 2018 and 2021). Library method: the immunoSEQ multiplex PCR assay. The clones in this table, taken by TCRdb from immuneACCESS, are in-frame only. Not every clone is retained; where verified, under half of the shortfall comes from an unresolved V gene, and the cause of the rest is unknown. Here the sample has some 60,000 clones; about nine tenths occur a single time. The ten largest clones capture around 1.8% of the sample. The material was peripheral blood, obtained after pregnancy. All receptors derive from a female donor with multiple sclerosis, enrolled in a pregnancy study.

The genes are TRBV28 and TRBJ2-1; TRBD2 might be the D (5 bases). V lost 9 bases and J lost 7, with 16 bases in between. Germline V CDR1 and CDR2: MDHEN, SYDVKM. The CDR3 has 13 amino acids. The CDR3 loop is CASGLPLPNEQFF. The CDR3 region has the DNA TGTGCCAGTGGACTTCCCCTCCCTAATGAGCAGTTCTTC.

The chain employs TRBV5-6 and TRBJ2-5, with 9 positions matching TRBD1. The CDR3 has 14 amino acids. Germline loops: CDR1 SGHDT, CDR2 YYEEEE. Losses at the gene ends were 1 base for V and 3 bases for J; bases not matched to a gene: 1. The CDR3 nucleotides are TGTGCCAGCAGCTTGAGGGACAGGGAAGAGACCCAGTACTTC. Translation gives CASSLRDREETQYF. The variable domain in full, completed from reference TRBV5-6 and TRBJ2-5, reads DAGVTQSPTHLIKTRGQQVTLRCSPKSGHDTVSWYQQALGQGPQFIFQYYEEEERQRGNFPDRFSGHQFPNYSSELNVNALLLGDSALYLCASSLRDREETQYFGPGTRLLVL.

The chain links TRBV5-4 to TRBJ2-3; TRBD2 matches 12 bases. The CDR3 is made up of 17 amino acids. In germline, CDR1 is SGHNT, CDR2 YYREEE (reference sequence). The junction had 5 bases not matched to a gene; V was cut back by 2 bases and J by 1 base. DNA for the CDR3: TGTGCCAGCAGCTTTCCTAGCGGGGGGGGTGGCACAGATACGCAGTATTTT. It encodes CASSFPSGGGGTDTQYF.

The CDR3 loop reads CASSLGTGGDQPQHF. DNA for the CDR3: TGTGCCAGCAGCCTGGGGACAGGAGGGGATCAGCCCCAGCATTTT. This chain connects TRBV5-6 to TRBJ1-5; 8 positions agree with TRBD1. The V gene end was trimmed by 4 bases and the J gene end by 5 bases; junction bases not matched to a gene: 8. In germline, CDR1 is SGHDT, CDR2 YYEEEE. CDR3 size: 15 residues.

About this clone: Other DNA sequences of this sample code for an identical CDR3. CDR3 loop: CASSFSGGIGYTF. The CDR3 DNA reads TGTGCCAGCAGCTTTTCAGGGGGCATCGGCTACACCTTC. The chain combines TRBV7-8 with TRBJ1-2; 8 nucleotides match TRBD1. This CDR3 contains 13 residues. Trimming cost V 3 bases and J 8 bases; bases outside gene matches: 5. Looked up from germline, CDR1 is SGHVS and CDR2 is FQNEAQ.

This chain joins TRBV2 and TRBJ2-1; TRBD1 is a possible D gene (5 bases). This CDR3 has 16 amino acids. Germline V gives CDR1 SNHLY, CDR2 FYNNEI. Trimming cost V 3 bases and J 1 base, with 13 bases left between them. The CDR3 DNA reads TGTGCCAGCAGTGACCCCCAGGGCGCGTCCTACAATGAGCAGTTCTTC. It translates to CASSDPQGASYNEQFF.

This chain uses TRBV18 with TRBJ1-2; TRBD1 might be the D (6 bases). CDR3 size: 15 residues. Between the trimmed V and J ends, which lost 3 bases and 3 bases, there was a span of 14 bases. Per germline, CDR1 KGHSH and CDR2 LQKENI. CDR3 region: CASSPGGARDYGYTF. DNA of the CDR3: TGTGCCAGCTCACCCGGGGGGGCACGGGACTATGGCTACACCTTC.

This chain joins TRBV29-1 and TRBJ1-1; TRBD1 might be the D (6 bases). Germline V CDR1 and CDR2: SQVTM, ANQGSEA. Deletions cut 6 bases from V and 3 bases from J, with 11 bases between. The CDR3 sequence is 12 residues long. The CDR3 spells CSVLTGYTEAFF. The CDR3 region has the DNA TGCAGCGTACTAACAGGGTACACTGAAGCTTTCTTT.

The chain links TRBV4-3 to TRBJ2-6; TRBD1 might be the D (5 bases). The CDR3 is 16 residues long. The germline V and J ends were trimmed by 4 bases and 0 bases, with 10 bases remaining between them. Germline-derived CDR1 and CDR2 are LGHNA and YSLEER. The CDR3 region has the DNA TGCGCCAGCAGCCGGGGCAGAAGCTCTGGGGCCAACGTCCTGACTTTC. Translated: CASSRGRSSGANVLTF.

This chain uses TRBV7-9 with TRBJ1-1; TRBD1 matches at 8 bases. Germline V lookup: CDR1 SEHNR, CDR2 FQNEAQ (reference sequence). The V and J ends lost 1 base and 5 bases, in that order; junction bases with no gene match: 6. The CDR3 runs to 15 residues. CDR3 region: CASSLVGRGRTEAFF. As DNA, the CDR3 is TGTGCCAGCAGCTTAGTCGGCAGGGGGCGTACTGAAGCTTTCTTT.

CDR3 protein: CAIRSAPGDTGELFF. In DNA form, the CDR3 reads TGTGCCATCAGGAGTGCCCCTGGAGACACCGGGGAGCTGTTTTTT. The chain carries TRBV10-3 and TRBJ2-2; D remains unclear. Germline CDR1 is ENHRY and CDR2 is SYGVKD. This CDR3 spans 15 amino acids. Trimming left V 6 bases short and J 3 bases short, with 14 bases between.

This chain connects TRBV7-8 to TRBJ1-2; possibly TRBD1 for D (5 bases). Germline CDR1 and CDR2: SGHVS and FQNEAQ. The V gene lost 3 bases and the J gene lost 2 bases, with 10 bases spanning the gap. The CDR3 loop spans 14 amino acids. The CDR3 coding sequence is TGTGCCAGCAGCTTCGGGGGGATAAACTATGGCTACACCTTC. Translation gives CASSFGGINYGYTF.

This chain joins TRBV2 and TRBJ2-7; TRBD1 matches 7 bases. The CDR3 runs to 12 residues. V shed 7 bases, J shed 6 bases, and the junction held 6 bases outside the gene matches. Germline V gene sequence: CDR1 SNHLY, CDR2 FYNNEI. The CDR3 nucleotides are TGTGCCAGCACGCTAGGGGGCAGCGAGCAGTACTTC. Translating it yields CASTLGGSEQYF. The whole variable domain, filled in from reference TRBV2 and TRBJ2-7, reads EPEVTQTPSHQVTQMGQEVILRCVPISNHLYFYWYRQILGQKVEFLVSFYNNEISEKSEIFDDQFSVERPDGSNFTLKIRSTKLEDSAMYFCASTLGGSEQYFGPGTRLTVT.

The rearrangement joins TRBV28 to TRBJ2-6; D possibly corresponds to TRBD1 (6 bases). V lost 3 bases to trimming and J lost 0 bases, with 15 bases between them. This CDR3 is built from 18 residues. Germline CDR1 is MDHEN and CDR2 is SYDVKM. CDR3 nucleotide sequence: TGTGCCAGCAGTTTCCCTGGCAGGGGACCCTCTGGGGCCAACGTCCTGACTTTC. Residues: CASSFPGRGPSGANVLTF.

The chain has TRBV5-1 and TRBJ2-6; 9 bases match TRBD1. This CDR3 has 18 amino acids. Germline assignment: CDR1 SGHRS and CDR2 YFSETQ. V gave up 5 bases and J gave up 0 bases; unmatched junction bases: 9. CDR3 in amino acids: CASSGGTGLSSGANVLTF. In nucleotides, the CDR3 is TGCGCCAGCAGTGGGGGGACAGGGCTCAGCTCTGGGGCCAACGTCCTGACTTTC.

This sequence joins TRBV7-9 and TRBJ1-6, with 8 bases identical to TRBD1. CDR1 and CDR2 from the germline V gene are SEHNR and FQNEAQ (reference sequence). The ends lost 4 bases at V and 10 bases at J; junction bases unmatched: 15. The CDR3 has 17 amino acids. The DNA of the CDR3 is TGTGCCAGCAGCTCATGGACAGGGATCTTCGGTGGCTCACCCCTCCACTTT. Amino acid sequence: CASSSWTGIFGGSPLHF.

The V call is TRBV10-3, the J call TRBJ1-5; 10 nucleotides match TRBD1. The CDR3 has 15 residues. Trimming took 6 bases from V and 2 from J; bases not matched to a gene: 4. Germline V lookup: CDR1 ENHRY, CDR2 SYGVKD. CDR3 in amino acids: CAISPGTGGNQPQHF. Here the CDR3 DNA reads TGTGCCATCAGCCCCGGGACAGGGGGCAATCAGCCCCAGCATTTT.

The chain couples TRBV2 to TRBJ2-2; tentative D call: TRBD2 (5 bases). CDR1 is SNHLY and CDR2 is FYNNEI in the germline V gene. Trimming shortened V by 7 bases and J by 0 bases, and 9 bases separated the two germline ends. The CDR3 has 14 amino acids. The CDR3 region is CASKIGANTGELFF. The CDR3 DNA sequence: TGTGCCAGCAAGATCGGGGCGAACACCGGGGAGCTGTTTTTT.

J is TRBJ1-5 and V is TRBV19; TRBD1 matches 7 bases. CDR1 LNHDA and CDR2 SQIVND come from the germline V gene (reference sequence). V lost 5 bases to trimming and J lost 9 bases; unmatched junction nucleotides: 7. The CDR3 totals 13 residues. The DNA of the CDR3 is TGTGCCAGTAGTTTAACAGGGGTGGGGCCCCAGCATTTT. It is translated as CASSLTGVGPQHF.

The chain has TRBV29-1 and TRBJ2-7, with 7 bases lining up with TRBD1. Germline CDR1 reads SQVTM; CDR2 reads ANQGSEA. The CDR3 runs to 12 residues. The V and J ends lost 6 bases and 6 bases, in that order; junction bases with no gene match: 8. CDR3 sequence (DNA): TGCAGCGTCCATGAAACAGGGGTCGAGCAGTACTTC. Translated: CSVHETGVEQYF.

The chain uses TRBV2 and TRBJ1-2; a weak D match, TRBD1 (6 bases). This CDR3 has 16 amino acids. Germline assignment: CDR1 SNHLY and CDR2 FYNNEI. V was shortened by 7 bases and J by 0 bases, with 18 bases between the two germline ends. In DNA form, the CDR3 reads TGTGCCAGCATCCTAAGGGACACGACTTCTAACTATGGCTACACCTTC. Amino acid sequence: CASILRDTTSNYGYTF.

The V and J genes are TRBV10-3 and TRBJ2-7, with TRBD1 as a possible D gene (6 bases). V lost 7 bases and J 2 bases, leaving 18 bases between the germline ends. CDR1 and CDR2 (germline): ENHRY, SYGVKD. This CDR3 contains 15 residues. CDR3: CAITYTADSPYEQYF. Here the CDR3 DNA reads TGTGCCATCACCTACACCGCGGACAGCCCCTACGAGCAGTACTTC.

This clone was seen more than once but under ten times. This chain joins TRBV19 and TRBJ1-6, with a possible D match to TRBD1 (5 bases). Trimming pared 6 bases from V and 7 bases from J, leaving 16 bases between. Germline values: CDR1 LNHDA, CDR2 SQIVND (reference sequence). This CDR3 contains 15 residues. This CDR3 is CASRGAAMGNSPLHF. The CDR3 DNA reads as TGTGCCAGTAGAGGGGCGGCCATGGGGAATTCACCCCTCCACTTT.

CDR3 protein: CSVSRGSGQETQYF. The DNA for the CDR3 is TGCAGCGTTAGCCGGGGGTCCGGCCAAGAGACCCAGTACTTC. This chain connects TRBV29-1 to TRBJ2-5; tentatively, D is TRBD2 (6 bases). Germline V gives CDR1 SQVTM, CDR2 ANQGSEA. V shed 5 bases and J shed 1 base, with 14 bases lying between them. The CDR3 is made up of 14 amino acids.

This chain connects TRBV19 to TRBJ2-1, with TRBD1 matching 8 bases. The CDR3 sequence is 12 residues long. Losses at the gene ends were 5 bases for V and 10 bases for J; bases not matched to a gene: 4. The germline V gene encodes CDR1 LNHDA and CDR2 SQIVND (reference sequence). CDR3: CASSPRDREQFF. In DNA form, the CDR3 reads TGTGCCAGTAGTCCGCGGGACAGGGAGCAGTTCTTC.

The rearrangement links TRBV7-9 to TRBJ1-2; the D gene is possibly TRBD1 (5 bases). Germline CDR1 reads SEHNR; CDR2 reads FQNEAQ (reference sequence). The CDR3 has 14 amino acids. V lost 7 bases to trimming and J lost 0 bases, with 12 bases between them. This CDR3 reads CASTQQTANYGYTF. The CDR3 DNA reads as TGTGCCAGCACCCAACAGACAGCTAACTATGGCTACACCTTC.

The V gene is TRBV7-9, the J gene TRBJ1-1; TRBD1 aligns across 8 bases. The CDR3 runs to 15 residues. The germline V gene has CDR1 SEHNR and CDR2 FQNEAQ (reference sequence). The J segment lost 5 bases and the V segment lost 5 bases, leaving 10 bases of the junction unmatched. The DNA of the CDR3 is TGTGCCAGCAGCCCTCGACAGGGGAGATATACTGAAGCTTTCTTT. This gives the protein CASSPRQGRYTEAFF.

The chain uses TRBV19 and TRBJ1-4; D is unresolved. The length of the CDR3 is 17 residues. CDR1 is LNHDA, CDR2 SQIVND, per germline (reference sequence). Trimming took 0 bases from V and 7 from J, leaving 18 bases between them. CDR3 nucleotides: TGTGCCAGTAGTATAGATCGCGGGATTTCGGGTAGTGAAAAACTGTTTTTT. Its protein product is CASSIDRGISGSEKLFF.

The J gene is TRBJ2-5, the V gene TRBV18; D is possibly TRBD2 (5 bases). V lost 2 bases and J 5 bases, leaving 15 bases between the germline ends. This CDR3 region has 15 residues. Germline loops: CDR1 KGHSH, CDR2 LQKENI. The CDR3 loop is CASSPIRGSQETQYF. CDR3 coding DNA: TGTGCCAGCTCACCAATACGGGGATCCCAGGAGACCCAGTACTTC. Drawing the rest from reference TRBV18 and TRBJ2-5, the complete variable domain is NAGVMQNPRHLVRRRGQEARLRCSPMKGHSHVYWYRQLPEEGLKFMVYLQKENIIDESGMPKERFSAEFPKEGPSILRIQQVVRGDSAAYFCASSPIRGSQETQYFGPGTRLLVL.

For this clone: The same CDR3 can be traced to other DNA sequences in this sample. The genes are TRBV7-9 and TRBJ2-2; unclear D gene. V lost 0 bases and J 2 bases, leaving 10 bases between the germline ends. The CDR3 runs 16 residues. Per germline, CDR1 SEHNR and CDR2 FQNEAQ (reference sequence). CDR3 nucleotides: TGTGCCAGCAGCTTAGCGCGGTCCGAAAACACCGGGGAGCTGTTTTTT. Translation: CASSLARSENTGELFF. Looking up the rest from reference TRBV7-9 and TRBJ2-2 gives the full variable domain: DTGVSQNPRHKITKRGQNVTFRCDPISEHNRLYWYRQTLGQGPEFLTYFQNEAQLEKSRLLSDRFSAERPKGSFSTLEIQRTEQGDSAMYLCASSLARSENTGELFFGEGSRLTVL.